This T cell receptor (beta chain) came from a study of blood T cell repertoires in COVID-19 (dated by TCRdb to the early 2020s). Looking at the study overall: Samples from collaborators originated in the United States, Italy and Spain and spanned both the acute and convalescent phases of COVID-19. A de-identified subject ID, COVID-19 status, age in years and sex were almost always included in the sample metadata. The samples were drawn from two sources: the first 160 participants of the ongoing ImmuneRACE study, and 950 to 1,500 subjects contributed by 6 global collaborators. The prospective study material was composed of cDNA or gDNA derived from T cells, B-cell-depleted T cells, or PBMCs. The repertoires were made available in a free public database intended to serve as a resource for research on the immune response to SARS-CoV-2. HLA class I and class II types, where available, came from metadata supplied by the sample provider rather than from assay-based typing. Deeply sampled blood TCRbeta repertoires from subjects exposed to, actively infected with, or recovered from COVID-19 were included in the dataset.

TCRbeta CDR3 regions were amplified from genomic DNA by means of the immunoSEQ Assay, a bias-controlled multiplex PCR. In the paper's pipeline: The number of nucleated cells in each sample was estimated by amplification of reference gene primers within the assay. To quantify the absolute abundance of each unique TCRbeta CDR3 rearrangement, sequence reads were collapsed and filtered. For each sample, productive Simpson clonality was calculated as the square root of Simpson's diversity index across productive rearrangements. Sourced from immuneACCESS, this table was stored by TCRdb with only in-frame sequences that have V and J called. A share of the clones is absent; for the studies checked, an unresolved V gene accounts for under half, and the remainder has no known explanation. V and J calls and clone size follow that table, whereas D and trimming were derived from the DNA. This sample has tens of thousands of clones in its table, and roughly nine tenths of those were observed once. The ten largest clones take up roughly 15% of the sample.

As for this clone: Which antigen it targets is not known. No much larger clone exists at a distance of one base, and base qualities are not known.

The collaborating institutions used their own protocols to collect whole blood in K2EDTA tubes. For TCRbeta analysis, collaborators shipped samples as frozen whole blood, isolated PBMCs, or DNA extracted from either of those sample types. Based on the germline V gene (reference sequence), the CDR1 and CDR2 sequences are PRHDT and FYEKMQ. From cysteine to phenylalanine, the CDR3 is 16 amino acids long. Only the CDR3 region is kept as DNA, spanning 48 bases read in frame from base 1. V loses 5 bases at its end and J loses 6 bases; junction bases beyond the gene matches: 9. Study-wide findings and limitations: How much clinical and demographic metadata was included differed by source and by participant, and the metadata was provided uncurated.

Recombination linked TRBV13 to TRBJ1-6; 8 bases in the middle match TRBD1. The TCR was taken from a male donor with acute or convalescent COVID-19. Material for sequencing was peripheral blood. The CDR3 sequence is CASSPGQGMPNSPLHF. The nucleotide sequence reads TGTGCCAGCAGCCCCGGACAGGGAATGCCTAATTCACCCCTCCACTTT.